This T cell receptor beta chain was sequenced for a study of blood T cells in healthy people across ages. Findings and caveats of the study: The study lacked donor CMV status, which possibly confounded expanded clonotype changes.

CDR3 length equals 13 residues. CDR1 is SSHAT and CDR2 is FNYEAQ in the germline V gene (reference sequence). A second about 6 to 11 cycle PCR used barcoded and J-beta primers. Each single sample gave us at least 3 million CDR3-containing paired-end reads. TCRdb called the 5' RACE reads again in MiXCR, with one record for every CDR3 protein. The data show 2 million or so distinct CDR3 sequences, 40% to 55% seen once. This clonotype was counted between two and nine times. As yet, its antigen is unknown. At one end, the junction sequence differs from germline, possibly due to a read error. Ranging in age from roughly 6 to 90, the donors were healthy Caucasian individuals from Russia.

The chain has TRBV7-7 and TRBJ2-5; unclear D gene. The specimen was blood. This TCR came from a woman aged 40 to 49 in good health. The CDR3 loop is CASSLGHLETQYF. For the CDR3, the DNA is TGTGCTAGCAGTTTGGGCCACTTAGAGACCCAGTACTTC.